The 26 T cell receptor beta chains below were found in one sample sequenced in a study of T cell responses to AZD1222 COVID-19 vaccine. Assay: immunoSEQ multiplex PCR; the TCRdb copy retains only in-frame clones and omits some. Here the sample spans over 130,000 clones, 88% being singletons. Material: peripheral blood, obtained 28 days after the second AZD1222 dose. The receptors originated from an adult who received the AZD1222 COVID-19 vaccine.

This clone was seen a single time. The chain uses TRBV24-1 and TRBJ2-1; D gene uncertain. Germline CDR1 and CDR2: KGHDR and SFDVKD. The CDR3 has 14 amino acids. V lost 12 bases and J 1 base, leaving 15 bases between the germline ends. CDR3 sequence: CAVAKVGSYNEQFF. DNA for the CDR3: TGTGCCGTAGCCAAAGTTGGATCCTACAATGAGCAGTTCTTC.

This clone was observed a single time. The V call is TRBV27, the J call TRBJ2-7; 12 bases match TRBD2. V lost 5 bases and J lost 9; bases outside the gene matches: 8. The CDR3 is 14 residues long. Germline V gene sequence: CDR1 MNHEY, CDR2 SMNVEV (reference sequence). The CDR3 DNA is TGTGCCAGCAGTACCGGACTAGCGGGACGTGTGCAGTACTTC. Protein sequence: CASSTGLAGRVQYF.

The chain employs TRBV19 and TRBJ2-2; maybe TRBD2 (6 bases). Germline CDR1 reads LNHDA; CDR2 reads SQIVND (reference sequence). V lost 5 bases to trimming and J lost 4 bases, with 14 bases between them. The CDR3 covers 15 residues. CDR3 in amino acids: CASSPPGAGTGELFF. The CDR3 DNA reads TGTGCCAGTAGTCCCCCGGGAGCGGGCACCGGGGAGCTGTTTTTT.

The chain recombines TRBV2 with TRBJ2-1; 14 bases fit TRBD2. This CDR3 is built from 13 residues. V gave up 6 bases and J gave up 12 bases; unmatched junction bases: 4. The germline V gene encodes CDR1 SNHLY and CDR2 FYNNEI. This CDR3 is CASSATSGGVQFF. DNA for the CDR3: TGTGCCAGCAGCGCGACTAGCGGGGGGGTGCAGTTCTTC.

The rearrangement links TRBV3-1 (or the pseudogene TRBV3-2) to TRBJ2-1, with 11 bases matching TRBD2. This CDR3 has 15 residues. Trimming at V came to 8 bases and at J to 10 bases, leaving 13 bases not matched to a gene. The V gene's germline CDR1 is LGHDT and CDR2 YNNKEL (reference sequence). CDR3 DNA sequence: TGTGCCAGCTCACAACTAGCGGGAGTGGGTCAGGAGCAGTTCTTC. Amino acid sequence: CASSQLAGVGQEQFF.

The rearrangement links TRBV20-1 to TRBJ2-7; weak D call: TRBD2 (6 bases). CDR1 DFQATT and CDR2 SNEGSKA come from the germline V gene (reference sequence). Between the trimmed V and J ends, which lost 5 bases and 2 bases, there was a span of 16 bases. The CDR3 length is 14 residues. DNA for the CDR3: TGCAGTGCTTGTGACGAAGGGAGGACCTACGAGCAGTACTTC. As protein: CSACDEGRTYEQYF.

The gene calls are TRBV10-3 and TRBJ2-2; 7 positions agree with TRBD1. The trim removed 9 bases at V and 0 bases at J, leaving 4 bases unmatched. The CDR3 is 14 residues long. Looked up from germline, CDR1 is ENHRY and CDR2 is SYGVKD. CDR3 sequence (DNA): TGTGCCATAGGGACAGCCGCGAACACCGGGGAGCTGTTTTTT. The encoded protein is CAIGTAANTGELFF.

The gene calls are TRBV11-2 and TRBJ2-7, with D possibly being TRBD1 (6 bases). CDR3 size: 16 residues. The V gene's germline CDR1 is SGHAT and CDR2 FQNNGV. Trimming took off 5 bases at V and 5 bases at J, with 22 bases between the two ends. The CDR3 sequence: CASSLRHDRPFDEQYF. CDR3 DNA: TGTGCCAGCAGCCTAAGACACGACAGGCCATTTGACGAGCAGTACTTC. The full variable domain, rest sourced from reference TRBV11-2 and TRBJ2-7, is EAGVAQSPRYKIIEKRQSVAFWCNPISGHATLYWYQQILGQGPKLLIQFQNNGVVDDSQLPKDRFSAERLKGVDSTLKIQPAKLEDSAVYLCASSLRHDRPFDEQYFGPGTRLTVT.

This clone has more than one count but fewer than ten. V gene TRBV5-1 combines with J gene TRBJ1-5; TRBD1 matches at 9 bases. V trimming: 4 bases; J trimming: 5 bases; junction bases outside the gene matches: 4. Germline V CDR1 and CDR2: SGHRS, YFSETQ. The CDR3 spans 14 residues. The CDR3 region has the DNA TGCGCCAGCAGCCCGGACAGGGGTGATCAGCCCCAGCATTTT. Translated, it gives CASSPDRGDQPQHF.

The CDR3 is CASASNSGGAEETQYF. The CDR3 region has the DNA TGTGCCAGCGCCTCTAATAGCGGGGGGGCCGAGGAGACCCAGTACTTC. V usage is TRBV7-8 and J usage is TRBJ2-5, with 11 bases fitting TRBD2. Germline lookup yields CDR1 SGHVS and CDR2 FQNEAQ. The length of the CDR3 is 16 residues. The J segment lost 5 bases and the V segment lost 8 bases, leaving 13 bases of the junction unmatched.

The J gene is TRBJ2-6, the V gene TRBV5-6, with D unresolved. Germline V gene sequence: CDR1 SGHDT, CDR2 YYEEEE. V lost 2 bases, J lost 1 base, and 4 bases lay in between. The CDR3 extends over 14 amino acids. CDR3 coding DNA: TGTGCCAGCAGCTTCCCATCTGGGGCCAACGTCCTGACTTTC. Amino acid sequence: CASSFPSGANVLTF. Together with reference TRBV5-6 and TRBJ2-6, the CDR3 gives the full variable domain: DAGVTQSPTHLIKTRGQQVTLRCSPKSGHDTVSWYQQALGQGPQFIFQYYEEEERQRGNFPDRFSGHQFPNYSSELNVNALLLGDSALYLCASSFPSGANVLTFGAGSRLTVL.

The chain carries TRBV4-1 and TRBJ1-3, with 7 bases lining up with TRBD1. With 2 bases clipped from V and 0 bases from J, the junction kept 7 bases outside the gene matches. This CDR3 is 17 amino acids long. Germline CDR1 is MGHRA and CDR2 is YSYEKL. DNA for the CDR3: TGCGCCAGCAGCCAAAGGACAGGCAGAACCTCTGGAAACACCATATATTTT. This codes for CASSQRTGRTSGNTIYF.

The chain combines TRBV6-5 with TRBJ2-5; 9 nucleotides align to TRBD1. CDR3 length: 14 amino acids. The J segment lost 2 bases and the V segment lost 4 bases, leaving 2 bases of the junction unmatched. Germline V gene data show CDR1 as MNHEY and CDR2 as SVGAGI. CDR3 in amino acids: CASSSGTGQETQYF. The DNA for the CDR3 is TGTGCCAGCAGTTCCGGGACAGGGCAAGAGACCCAGTACTTC.

The V and J genes are TRBV24-1 and TRBJ2-3; tentatively, D is TRBD2 (6 bases). Trimming removed 0 bases at V and 3 bases at J, with 12 bases between. The V gene's germline CDR1 is KGHDR and CDR2 SFDVKD. CDR3 length equals 16 residues. CDR3 sequence (DNA): TGTGCCACCAGTGATTTGCAGTTCGGGGGAACAGATACGCAGTATTTT. This gives the protein CATSDLQFGGTDTQYF.

The genes are TRBV6-5 and TRBJ2-3; 8 bases map to TRBD1. Germline values: CDR1 MNHEY, CDR2 SVGAGI. The junction had 10 bases not matched to a gene; V was cut back by 6 bases and J by 5 bases. The CDR3 runs to 15 residues. In DNA form, the CDR3 reads TGTGCCAGCAGCCCGACAGGGGCGGGAAGAGATACGCAGTATTTT. It codes for CASSPTGAGRDTQYF.

The chain employs TRBV4-3 and TRBJ2-6; D tentatively fits TRBD1 or TRBD2 (6 bases each). Per germline, CDR1 LGHNA and CDR2 YSLEER. V dropped 2 bases and J dropped 2 bases, with 16 bases sitting between them. The CDR3 has 18 residues. The CDR3 nucleotides are TGCGCCAGCAGCCAAAGGGGGAAGGCGGGAACTGGGGCCAACGTCCTGACTTTC. As protein: CASSQRGKAGTGANVLTF.

The rearrangement links TRBV5-4 to TRBJ2-5; 9 positions match TRBD2. Looked up from germline, CDR1 is SGHNT and CDR2 is YYREEE (reference sequence). The length of the CDR3 is 19 residues. Trimming at V came to 4 bases and at J to 5 bases, leaving 21 bases not matched to a gene. The CDR3 bases are TGTGCCAGCAGCCCCCGCCTCCTAGCATTAGCGGGAGCTGGTGAGACCCAGTACTTC. Translated: CASSPRLLALAGAGETQYF.

The count of this clone is one. The rearrangement joins TRBV28 to TRBJ2-2, with TRBD2 matching over 8 bases. Germline V gene sequence: CDR1 MDHEN, CDR2 SYDVKM. The V segment lost 8 bases and the J segment 3 bases; nucleotides outside the gene matches: 2. This CDR3 comprises 13 residues. The CDR3 spells CASLAGYTGELFF. The CDR3 nucleotides are TGTGCCAGCCTAGCGGGCTACACCGGGGAGCTGTTTTTT.

The CDR3 reads CASGQGLTGELFF. The CDR3 DNA reads as TGTGCCAGCGGACAGGGTCTCACCGGGGAGCTGTTTTTT. V and J are TRBV19 and TRBJ2-2; 8 nucleotides line up with TRBD1. Per the germline V gene, CDR1 is LNHDA and CDR2 is SQIVND (reference sequence). The CDR3 sequence is 13 residues long. Trimming took 9 bases from V and 4 from J; bases not matched to a gene: 4. Full variable domain (outside the CDR3, taken from reference TRBV19 and TRBJ2-2): DGGITQSPKYLFRKEGQNVTLSCEQNLNHDAMYWYRQDPGQGLRLIYYSQIVNDFQKGDIAEGYSVSREKKESFPLTVTSAQKNPTAFYLCASGQGLTGELFFGEGSRLTVL.

The chain couples TRBV14 to TRBJ2-7, with a weak D call TRBD1 (6 bases). This CDR3 has 14 residues. CDR1 and CDR2 from the germline V gene are SGHDN and FVKESK. V was trimmed by 4 bases and J by 3 bases, leaving 13 bases between them. The CDR3, as DNA: TGTGCCAGCAGCCTTGGGACATTTTACTACGAGCAGTACTTC. Amino acid sequence: CASSLGTFYYEQYF.

This chain uses TRBV4-2 with TRBJ1-3; a possible D gene is TRBD1 (5 bases). V was shortened by 2 bases and J by 2 bases, with 13 bases between the two germline ends. Germline V gene data show CDR1 as LGHNA and CDR2 as YNFKEQ. This CDR3 has 16 residues. Written as DNA, the CDR3 is TGTGCCAGCAGCCAATTGATGGGGGTTACTGGAAACACCATATATTTT. Translating gives CASSQLMGVTGNTIYF.

A single count supports this clone. V gene TRBV12-5 combines with J gene TRBJ2-7; 7 bases fit TRBD1. Germline V gene data show CDR1 as LGHNT and CDR2 as FRNRAP. The V segment lost 1 base and the J segment 7 bases; nucleotides outside the gene matches: 4. The CDR3 length is 13 residues. CDR3 loop: CASGLDRGREQYF. The DNA of the CDR3 is TGTGCTAGTGGTTTGGACAGGGGAAGAGAGCAGTACTTC.

This clone was seen once. V is TRBV2 and J is TRBJ1-3, with TRBD1 as a possible D gene (5 bases). V was shortened by 8 bases and J by 11 bases, with 13 bases between the two germline ends. The length of the CDR3 is 11 residues. Germline loops: CDR1 SNHLY, CDR2 FYNNEI. The CDR3 protein is CASGGRDSIYF. In DNA form, the CDR3 reads TGTGCCAGCGGGGGTAGGGACTCCATATATTTT.

The chain carries TRBV19 and TRBJ1-6, with 7 bases aligning to TRBD1. V dropped 5 bases and J dropped 10; count of bases not matched to a gene: 5. The CDR3 sequence is 13 residues long. The V gene's germline CDR1 is LNHDA and CDR2 SQIVND (reference sequence). The CDR3 coding sequence is TGTGCCAGTAGTCCAGGGACAGAATCACCCCTCCACTTT. As protein: CASSPGTESPLHF.

This chain joins TRBV29-1 and TRBJ2-1; no definite D call. CDR3 length: 10 amino acids. Germline V CDR1 and CDR2: SQVTM, ANQGSEA. The germline V and J ends were trimmed by 5 bases and 10 bases, with 9 bases remaining between them. The CDR3 sequence is CSVHFAEQFF. The CDR3 DNA is TGCAGCGTTCACTTTGCGGAGCAGTTCTTC.

This clone occurred a few times. This chain connects TRBV27 to TRBJ2-1, with D maybe TRBD2 (5 bases). The CDR3 spans 15 residues. Trimming removed 2 bases at V and 9 bases at J, with 17 bases between. In germline, CDR1 is MNHEY, CDR2 SMNVEV (reference sequence). DNA of the CDR3: TGTGCCAGCAGTTTAAGGTCTCTTGGGAGTGGTGAGCAGTTCTTC. It is translated as CASSLRSLGSGEQFF.